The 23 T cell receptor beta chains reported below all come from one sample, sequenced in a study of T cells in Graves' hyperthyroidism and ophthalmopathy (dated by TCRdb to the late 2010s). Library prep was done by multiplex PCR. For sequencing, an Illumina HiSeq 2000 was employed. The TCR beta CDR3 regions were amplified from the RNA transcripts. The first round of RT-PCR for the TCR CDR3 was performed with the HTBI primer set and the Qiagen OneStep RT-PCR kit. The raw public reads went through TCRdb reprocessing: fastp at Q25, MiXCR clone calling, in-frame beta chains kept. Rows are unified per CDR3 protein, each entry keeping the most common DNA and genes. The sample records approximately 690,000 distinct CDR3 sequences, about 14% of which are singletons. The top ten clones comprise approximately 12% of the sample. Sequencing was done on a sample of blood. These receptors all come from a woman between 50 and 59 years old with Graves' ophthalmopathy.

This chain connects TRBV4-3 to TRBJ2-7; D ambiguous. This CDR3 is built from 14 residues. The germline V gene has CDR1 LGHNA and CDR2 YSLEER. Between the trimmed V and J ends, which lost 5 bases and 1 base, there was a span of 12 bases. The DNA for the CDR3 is TGCGCCAGCAGCGTACAGCCGCAATCCTACGAGCAGTACTTC. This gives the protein CASSVQPQSYEQYF.

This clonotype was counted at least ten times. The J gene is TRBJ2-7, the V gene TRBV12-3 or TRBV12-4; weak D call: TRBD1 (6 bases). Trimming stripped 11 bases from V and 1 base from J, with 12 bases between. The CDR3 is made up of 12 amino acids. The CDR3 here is CASSQGSYEQYF. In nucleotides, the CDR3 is TGTGCCTCCTCCCAGGGGTCCTACGAGCAGTACTTC.

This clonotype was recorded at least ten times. CDR3 sequence (DNA): TGTGCCTGGAGCTCGTTACACACCGGGGAGCTGTTTTTT. Protein: CAWSSLHTGELFF. This chain links TRBV30 with TRBJ2-2; D gene uncertain. CDR1 GTSNPN and CDR2 SVGIG come from the germline V gene (reference sequence). V was clipped by 3 bases and J by 3 bases, with 8 bases between them. This CDR3 contains 13 residues.

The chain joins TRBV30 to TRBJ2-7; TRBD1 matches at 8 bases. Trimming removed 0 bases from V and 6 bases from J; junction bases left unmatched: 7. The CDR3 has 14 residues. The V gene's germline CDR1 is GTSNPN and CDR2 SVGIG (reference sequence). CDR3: CAWSVLGQGTEQYF. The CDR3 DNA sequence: TGTGCCTGGAGTGTACTCGGACAGGGAACCGAGCAGTACTTC.

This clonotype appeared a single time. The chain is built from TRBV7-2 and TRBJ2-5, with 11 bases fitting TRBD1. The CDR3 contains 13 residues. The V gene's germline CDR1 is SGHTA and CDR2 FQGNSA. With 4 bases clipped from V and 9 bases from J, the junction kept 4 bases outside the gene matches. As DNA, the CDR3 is TGTGCCAGCAGCTCAAGGACAGGGGGCTCCCAGTACTTC. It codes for CASSSRTGGSQYF.

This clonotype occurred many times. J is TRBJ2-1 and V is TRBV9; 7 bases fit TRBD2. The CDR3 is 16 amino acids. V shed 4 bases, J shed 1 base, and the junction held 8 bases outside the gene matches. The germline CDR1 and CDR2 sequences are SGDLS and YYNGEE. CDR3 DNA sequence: TGTGCCAGCAGCCCCCGGAGTAGCGGGTCCTACAATGAGCAGTTCTTC. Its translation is CASSPRSSGSYNEQFF.

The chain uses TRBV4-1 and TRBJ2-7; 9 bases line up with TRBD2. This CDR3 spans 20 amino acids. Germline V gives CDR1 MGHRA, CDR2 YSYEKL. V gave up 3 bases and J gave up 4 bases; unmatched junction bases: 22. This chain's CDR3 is CASSHNTLAGARFNTYEQYF. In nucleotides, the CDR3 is TGCGCCAGCAGCCATAATACGTTAGCGGGGGCCCGATTCAACACTTACGAGCAGTACTTC.

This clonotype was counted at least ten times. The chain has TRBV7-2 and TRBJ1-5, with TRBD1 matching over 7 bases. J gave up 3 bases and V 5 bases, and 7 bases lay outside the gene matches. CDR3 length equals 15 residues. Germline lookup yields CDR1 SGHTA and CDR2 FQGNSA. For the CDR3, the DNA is TGTGCCAGCAGCCAACAGGGGACTATCAATCAGCCCCAGCATTTT. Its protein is CASSQQGTINQPQHF.

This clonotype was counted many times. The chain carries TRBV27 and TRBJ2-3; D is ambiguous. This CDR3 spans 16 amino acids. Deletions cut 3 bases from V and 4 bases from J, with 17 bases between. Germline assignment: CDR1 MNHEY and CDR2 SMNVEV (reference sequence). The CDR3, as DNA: TGTGCCAGCAGTTTTGGGGTTCATACTGCGGCAGATACGCAGTATTTT. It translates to CASSFGVHTAADTQYF.

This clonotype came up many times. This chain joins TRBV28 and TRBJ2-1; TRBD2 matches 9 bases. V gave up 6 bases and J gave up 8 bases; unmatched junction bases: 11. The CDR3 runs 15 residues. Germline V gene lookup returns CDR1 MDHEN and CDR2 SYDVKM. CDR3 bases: TGTGCCAGCAGCATGGCGGGACTAGCTAGAGATGAGCAGTTCTTC. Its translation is CASSMAGLARDEQFF.

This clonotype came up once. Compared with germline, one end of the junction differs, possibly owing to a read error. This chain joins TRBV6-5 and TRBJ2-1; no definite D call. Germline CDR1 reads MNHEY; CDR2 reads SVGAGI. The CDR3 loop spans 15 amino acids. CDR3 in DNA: TGTGCCAGCAGTTACTCCCCCCTCTTCTACAATAAGCAGTTCTTC. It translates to CASSYSPLFYNKQFF.

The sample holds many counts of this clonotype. The CDR3 DNA reads as TGTGCCAGTAGTATAGATGTAGGTGGTGATCACAGCCCCCAGCATTTT. It is translated as CASSIDVGGDHSPQHF. The chain uses TRBV19 and TRBJ1-5; D unclear. The CDR3 is 16 residues long. The V end lost 0 bases, the J end lost 10 bases, and 19 bases lay between the germline ends. The germline V gene has CDR1 LNHDA and CDR2 SQIVND (reference sequence).

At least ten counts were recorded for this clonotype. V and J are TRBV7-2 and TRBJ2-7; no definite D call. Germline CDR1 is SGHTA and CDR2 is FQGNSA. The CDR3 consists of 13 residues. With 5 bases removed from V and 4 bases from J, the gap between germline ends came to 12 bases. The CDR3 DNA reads TGTGCCAGCAGCACACTTCATCAATACGAGCAGTACTTC. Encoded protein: CASSTLHQYEQYF. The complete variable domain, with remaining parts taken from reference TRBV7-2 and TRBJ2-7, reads GAGVSQSPSNKVTEKGKDVELRCDPISGHTALYWYRQSLGQGLEFLIYFQGNSAPDKSGLPSDRFSAERTGGSVSTLTIQRTQQEDSAVYLCASSTLHQYEQYFGPGTRLTVT.

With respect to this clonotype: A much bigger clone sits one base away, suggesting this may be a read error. CDR3 protein: CASSELAGGSGEQFF. The CDR3 DNA is TGTGCCAGCAGCGAACTAGCGGGAGGGTCGGGTGAGCAGTTCTTC. J is TRBJ2-1 and V is TRBV28; TRBD2 agrees at 13 bases. The CDR3 is 15 amino acids. V was clipped by 6 bases and J by 9 bases; unmatched bases: 8. Germline V gene data show CDR1 as MDHEN and CDR2 as SYDVKM.

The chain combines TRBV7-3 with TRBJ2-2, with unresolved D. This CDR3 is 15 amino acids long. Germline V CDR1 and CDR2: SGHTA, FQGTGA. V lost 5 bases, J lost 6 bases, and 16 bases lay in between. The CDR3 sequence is CASSPARAPSGELFF. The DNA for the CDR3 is TGTGCCAGCAGCCCCGCAAGGGCTCCCTCCGGGGAGCTGTTTTTT.

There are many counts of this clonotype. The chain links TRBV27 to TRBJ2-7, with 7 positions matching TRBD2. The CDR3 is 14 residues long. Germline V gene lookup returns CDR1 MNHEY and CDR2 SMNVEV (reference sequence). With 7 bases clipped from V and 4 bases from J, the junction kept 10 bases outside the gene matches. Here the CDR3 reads CASTLIAGSYEQYF. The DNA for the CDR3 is TGTGCCAGCACCCTAATAGCGGGCAGTTACGAGCAGTACTTC.

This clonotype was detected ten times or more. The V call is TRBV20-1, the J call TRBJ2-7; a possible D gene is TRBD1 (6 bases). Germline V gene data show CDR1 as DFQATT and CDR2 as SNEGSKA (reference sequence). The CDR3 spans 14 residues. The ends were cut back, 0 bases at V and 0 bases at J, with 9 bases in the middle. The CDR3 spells CSARDQGSSYEQYF. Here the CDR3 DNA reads TGCAGTGCTAGAGATCAGGGGAGCTCCTACGAGCAGTACTTC.

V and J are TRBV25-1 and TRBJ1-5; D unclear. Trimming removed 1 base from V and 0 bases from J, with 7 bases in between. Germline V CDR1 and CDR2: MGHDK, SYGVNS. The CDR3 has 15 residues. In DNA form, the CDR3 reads TGTGCCAGCAGTGAATCTTCGGTTAGCAATCAGCCCCAGCATTTT. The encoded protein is CASSESSVSNQPQHF.

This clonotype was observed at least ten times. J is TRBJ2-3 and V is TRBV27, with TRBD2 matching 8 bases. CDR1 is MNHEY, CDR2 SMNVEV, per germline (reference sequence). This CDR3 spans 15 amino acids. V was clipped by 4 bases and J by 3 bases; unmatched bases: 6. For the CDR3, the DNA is TGTGCCAGCAGTTATAAAGGCGGGGGGACAGATACGCAGTATTTT. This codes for CASSYKGGGTDTQYF.

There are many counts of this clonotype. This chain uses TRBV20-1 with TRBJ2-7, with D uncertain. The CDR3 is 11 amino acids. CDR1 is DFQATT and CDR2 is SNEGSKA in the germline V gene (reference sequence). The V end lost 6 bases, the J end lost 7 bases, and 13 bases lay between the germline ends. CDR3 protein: CSAAAIREQYF. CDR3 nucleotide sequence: TGCAGTGCCGCAGCGATCCGGGAGCAGTACTTC.

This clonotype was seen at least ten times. The CDR3 DNA follows: TGTGCCAGCAGCTCCGAGAAGCGGGAGTTAGATACGCAGTATTTT. Translating gives CASSSEKRELDTQYF. The chain employs TRBV7-2 and TRBJ2-3, with 8 bases identical to TRBD2. The J segment lost 5 bases and the V segment lost 4 bases, leaving 8 bases of the junction unmatched. This CDR3 is built from 15 residues. Germline CDR1 reads SGHTA; CDR2 reads FQGNSA.

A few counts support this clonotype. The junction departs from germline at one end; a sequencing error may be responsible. The CDR3 is CSVEGLAGSLSSTGELFF. The CDR3 DNA sequence: TGCAGCGTGGAAGGACTAGCGGGATCCCTGTCGAGCACCGGGGAGCTGTTTTTT. The chain has TRBV29-1 and TRBJ2-2; 12 positions agree with TRBD2. Per the germline V gene, CDR1 is SQVTM and CDR2 is ANQGSEA. The CDR3 is 18 residues long.

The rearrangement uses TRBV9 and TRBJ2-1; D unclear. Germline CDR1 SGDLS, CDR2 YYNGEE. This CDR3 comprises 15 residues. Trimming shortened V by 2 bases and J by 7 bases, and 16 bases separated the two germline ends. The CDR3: CASSVFLSGENEQFF. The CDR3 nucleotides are TGTGCCAGCAGCGTCTTTCTTTCGGGTGAGAATGAGCAGTTCTTC.